Listed below are T cell receptor beta chains from one sample, sequenced in a study of metastatic and nonmetastatic thyroid tumors. TCRdb re-clonotyped the PCR reads via MiXCR. The sample shows approximately 31,000 clones, 18% of them seen only once. The sequenced sample was blood. These receptors all come from a female donor with papillary thyroid cancer or a benign thyroid nodule (not recorded which). Some clones in this sample may be carry-over from other donors' samples. CDR3s include the opening cysteine and the closing phenylalanine or tryptophan. The D gene is left open where the match is weak. Not every row has a clone size; where given, it reads once, few, many or a size class.

TRBV3-1,few,TRBJ1-2,TRBD1,CASSQKNRGHGGYTF,TGTGCCAGCAGCCAGAAAAACAGGGGGCACGGCGGCTACACCTTC
TRBV6-1,many,TRBJ2-3,NA,CASSPGSTSTDTQYF,TGTGCCAGCAGCCCGGGGAGTACTAGCACAGATACGCAGTATTTT
TRBV12-3/TRBV12-4,many,TRBJ1-1,TRBD1,CASSDGQARGTEAFF,TGTGCCAGCAGTGATGGACAGGCCCGGGGGACTGAAGCTTTCTTT
TRBV12-3/TRBV12-4,few,TRBJ1-1,NA,CASSLNGQLNTEAFF,TGTGCCAGCAGTTTAAACGGGCAGTTGAACACTGAAGCTTTCTTT
TRBV19,many,TRBJ1-6,NA,CASKDGGQGSPLHF,TGTGCCAGTAAGGACGGGGGCCAAGGTTCACCCCTCCACTTT
TRBV28,many,TRBJ2-2,TRBD1,CATWNRGNTGELFF,TGTGCCACCTGGAACAGGGGGAACACCGGGGAGCTGTTTTTT
TRBV12-3/TRBV12-4,NA,TRBJ2-1,NA,CASSFGSSYNEQFF,TGTGCCAGCAGTTTCGGGAGCTCCTACAATGAGCAGTTCTTC
TRBV5-5,many,TRBJ2-5,TRBD2,CASSLISGGETQYF,TGTGCCAGCAGCTTAATTAGCGGGGGAGAGACCCAGTACTTC
TRBV9,many,TRBJ2-2,NA,CASSVSPATGELFF,TGTGCCAGCAGCGTCAGCCCTGCCACCGGGGAGCTGTTTTTT
TRBV15,few,TRBJ1-2,NA,CATSIWDYGYTF,TGTGCCACCAGCATATGGGATTATGGCTACACCTTC
TRBV12-3/TRBV12-4,many,TRBJ2-5,TRBD2,CASSLGLVGGSQYF,TGTGCCAGCAGTTTAGGGCTAGTGGGGGGGTCCCAGTACTTC
TRBV6-5,medium-sized,TRBJ2-7,TRBD2,CASSYGDSGGYEQYF,TGTGCCAGCAGTTACGGTGATAGCGGGGGATACGAGCAGTACTTC